Each of the 23 T cell receptor beta chains below was sequenced from the same sample in a study of shared clonotypes between healthy human individuals. Sequencing was performed with immunoSEQ multiplex PCR; in TCRdb, only in-frame clones are kept and a portion is missing. The table records 2 million to 2.5 million clones, about 93% of them present only once. As defined, naive CD8 cells were CD45RO-negative and positively selected for CCR7, with terminally differentiated effector memory CD45RA+ cells excluded. The specimen was naive CD8+ T cells from PBMCs. The receptors come from a man between 18 and 29 years old in good health. Some clones in this sample may be carry-over from other donors' samples.

This chain uses TRBV9 with TRBJ1-1; D unresolved. V gave up 3 bases and J gave up 0 bases, with 6 bases separating them. The CDR3 loop spans 13 amino acids. Looked up from germline, CDR1 is SGDLS and CDR2 is YYNGEE. The CDR3 spells CASSALLNTEAFF. DNA of the CDR3: TGTGCCAGCAGCGCCCTCCTGAACACTGAAGCTTTCTTT.

This chain connects TRBV6-5 to TRBJ2-2; TRBD2 matches at 8 bases. Unmatched junction bases numbered 3, after V lost 6 bases and J lost 3 bases. Looked up from germline, CDR1 is MNHEY and CDR2 is SVGAGI. The CDR3 totals 14 residues. Written as DNA, the CDR3 is TGTGCCAGCAGGGTAGCGGGGTACACCGGGGAGCTGTTTTTT. As protein: CASRVAGYTGELFF.

The chain uses TRBV4-3 and TRBJ2-1; possible D gene TRBD1, 6 bases. CDR3 length equals 14 residues. Germline V gives CDR1 LGHNA, CDR2 YSLEER. V lost 4 bases, J lost 9 bases, and 16 bases lay in between. The CDR3 DNA sequence: TGCGCCAGCAGCCCTCGAGGGGGATCTGGTGAGCAGTTCTTC. Its protein product is CASSPRGGSGEQFF.

As to this clone: The sample carries other DNA sequences with the same CDR3. The genes are TRBV6-1 and TRBJ2-7, with 7 nucleotides matching TRBD2. Trimming cost V 0 bases and J 0 bases; bases outside gene matches: 2. This CDR3 has 15 residues. The germline CDR1 and CDR2 sequences are MNHNS and SASEGT. CDR3 sequence: CASSEAGGSSYEQYF. DNA of the CDR3: TGTGCCAGCAGTGAAGCGGGCGGGAGCTCCTACGAGCAGTACTTC.

The chain links TRBV11-2 to TRBJ1-2, with D maybe TRBD1 (5 bases). Per germline, CDR1 SGHAT and CDR2 FQNNGV. Between the trimmed V and J ends, which lost 1 base and 2 bases, there was a span of 8 bases. This CDR3 has 14 residues. CDR3 in DNA: TGTGCCAGCAGCTTAGGGGGGTTCAACTATGGCTACACCTTC. Its protein is CASSLGGFNYGYTF.

The CDR3 region has the DNA TGTGCCAGCAGCCCCTCTCGAGGGGCAGAGACCCAGTACTTC. Amino acids: CASSPSRGAETQYF. The chain uses TRBV11-1 and TRBJ2-5, with D possibly being TRBD1 or TRBD2 (5 bases each). CDR1 and CDR2 from the germline V gene are SGHAT and FQDESV (reference sequence). Trimming shortened V by 5 bases and J by 4 bases, and 14 bases separated the two germline ends. The length of the CDR3 is 14 residues. The full variable domain, its missing parts supplied by reference TRBV11-1 and TRBJ2-5, is EAEVAQSPRYKITEKSQAVAFWCDPISGHATLYWYRQILGQGPELLVQFQDESVVDDSQLPKDRFSAERLKGVDSTLKIQPAELGDSAMYLCASSPSRGAETQYFGPGTRLLVL.

The chain combines TRBV28 with TRBJ2-7, with D tentatively TRBD1 (6 bases). The V gene lost 6 bases and the J gene lost 2 bases, with 14 bases spanning the gap. The germline V gene encodes CDR1 MDHEN and CDR2 SYDVKM. CDR3 length: 14 amino acids. DNA for the CDR3: TGTGCCAGCAGCTTGTTGGGGGCTGCCTACGAGCAGTACTTC. Protein: CASSLLGAAYEQYF.

The gene calls are TRBV27 and TRBJ1-5; 8 bases align to TRBD1. Germline values: CDR1 MNHEY, CDR2 SMNVEV (reference sequence). The V gene end was trimmed by 6 bases and the J gene end by 5 bases; junction bases not matched to a gene: 6. The CDR3 contains 14 residues. CDR3: CASRERQGYQPQHF. The CDR3 nucleotides are TGTGCCAGCAGGGAGAGACAGGGGTATCAGCCCCAGCATTTT.

This chain links TRBV19 with TRBJ2-3; 8 nucleotides agree with TRBD2. The CDR3 has 19 residues. The germline CDR1 and CDR2 sequences are LNHDA and SQIVND (reference sequence). The V gene end was trimmed by 5 bases and the J gene end by 4 bases; junction bases not matched to a gene: 20. In DNA form, the CDR3 reads TGTGCCAGTAGTCCCCTGTTCACCCCGGGACTAGAAGAAGCAGATACGCAGTATTTT. This sequence encodes CASSPLFTPGLEEADTQYF.

The rearrangement uses TRBV4-1 and TRBJ2-1, with 13 positions matching TRBD2. Germline values: CDR1 MGHRA, CDR2 YSYEKL. This CDR3 is built from 14 residues. The ends lost 8 bases at V and 9 bases at J; junction bases unmatched: 7. The CDR3 coding sequence is TGCGCCAGCCGGACTAGCGGGAGTCCGGGTGAGCAGTTCTTC. It is translated as CASRTSGSPGEQFF.

The V gene is TRBV19, the J gene TRBJ1-5; TRBD1 is a possible D gene (6 bases). Germline V gene sequence: CDR1 LNHDA, CDR2 SQIVND (reference sequence). The CDR3 contains 12 residues. Trimming pared 5 bases from V and 7 bases from J, leaving 9 bases between. The CDR3 region is CASSYGGQPQHF. As DNA, the CDR3 is TGTGCCAGTAGTTACGGGGGCCAGCCCCAGCATTTT.

This clone was seen a single time. At the DNA level, this CDR3 is encoded by other sequences in the same sample as well. This CDR3 reads CASSGLAGGNEQFF. The CDR3 DNA follows: TGTGCCAGCAGTGGATTAGCGGGAGGGAATGAGCAGTTCTTC. The chain carries TRBV2 and TRBJ2-1, with TRBD2 identical over 11 bases. The CDR3 spans 14 residues. Germline lookup yields CDR1 SNHLY and CDR2 FYNNEI. J gave up 7 bases and V 4 bases, and 3 bases lay outside the gene matches.

The chain has TRBV13 and TRBJ2-4; 7 nucleotides align to TRBD1. The CDR3 contains 15 residues. Germline CDR1 PRHDT, CDR2 FYEKMQ (reference sequence). The junction had 9 bases not matched to a gene; V was cut back by 6 bases and J by 4 bases. The CDR3 loop reads CASSQTGETKNIQYF. The DNA for the CDR3 is TGTGCCAGCAGTCAAACAGGGGAGACGAAAAACATTCAGTACTTC.

This chain joins TRBV7-6 and TRBJ2-5; D remains ambiguous. V dropped 5 bases and J dropped 9 bases, with 16 bases sitting between them. Germline CDR1 and CDR2: SGHVS and FNYEAQ. The CDR3 consists of 13 residues. The CDR3 region is CASSPPPGGAQYF. The DNA of the CDR3 is TGTGCCAGCAGCCCCCCTCCGGGTGGGGCCCAGTACTTC.

The V call is TRBV28, the J call TRBJ2-3, with 10 positions matching TRBD1. Germline V CDR1 and CDR2: MDHEN, SYDVKM. This CDR3 has 17 amino acids. V shed 4 bases and J 4 bases; nucleotides not matched to a gene: 11. In DNA, the CDR3 is TGTGCCAGCAGTTCCATTGACAGGGGGCGCGACGCAGATACGCAGTATTTT. The encoded protein is CASSSIDRGRDADTQYF.

V usage is TRBV7-6 and J usage is TRBJ1-4; a weak D match, TRBD1 (5 bases). This CDR3 region has 14 residues. Trimming cost V 2 bases and J 4 bases, with 8 bases left between them. Germline CDR1 SGHVS, CDR2 FNYEAQ. The CDR3 loop reads CASSLRGSNEKLFF. CDR3 in DNA: TGTGCCAGCAGCTTACGGGGGAGTAATGAAAAACTGTTTTTT.

The rearrangement uses TRBV7-2 and TRBJ2-5, with TRBD2 matching over 12 bases. Germline lookup yields CDR1 SGHTA and CDR2 FQGNSA. The CDR3 totals 16 residues. V lost 4 bases, J lost 1 base, and 4 bases stayed unmatched. The CDR3 here is CASSSRLAGAQETQYF. DNA for the CDR3: TGTGCCAGCAGCTCAAGACTAGCGGGAGCCCAAGAGACCCAGTACTTC.

The chain is built from TRBV28 and TRBJ2-1; no clear D. Germline V gives CDR1 MDHEN, CDR2 SYDVKM. There are 13 residues in the CDR3. With 3 bases removed from V and 8 bases from J, the gap between germline ends came to 11 bases. The CDR3 spells CASSFSLGDEQFF. As DNA, the CDR3 is TGTGCCAGCAGTTTTTCTTTGGGTGATGAGCAGTTCTTC.

The chain uses TRBV4-2 and TRBJ1-1; D is undetermined. Trimming shortened V by 0 bases and J by 0 bases, and 20 bases separated the two germline ends. Per the germline V gene, CDR1 is LGHNA and CDR2 is YNFKEQ. The CDR3 runs to 19 residues. In DNA form, the CDR3 reads TGTGCCAGCAGCCAAGAAGTCTTCCTCGGGCAGTGGGTGAACACTGAAGCTTTCTTT. It translates to CASSQEVFLGQWVNTEAFF.

This chain connects TRBV7-9 to TRBJ2-7, with a possible D match to TRBD1 (6 bases). Germline CDR1 reads SEHNR; CDR2 reads FQNEAQ (reference sequence). The V gene lost 5 bases and the J gene lost 3 bases, with 14 bases spanning the gap. This CDR3 has 14 residues. As DNA, the CDR3 is TGTGCCAGCAGCCCACCGGCAGGGGTCTACGAGCAGTACTTC. It is translated as CASSPPAGVYEQYF.

The V and J genes are TRBV2 and TRBJ2-7; D is undetermined. Germline V gene sequence: CDR1 SNHLY, CDR2 FYNNEI. V was clipped by 3 bases and J by 7 bases, with 19 bases between them. CDR3 length equals 15 residues. The CDR3: CASSEDRSPALEQYF. CDR3 DNA: TGTGCCAGCAGTGAGGACCGCTCTCCGGCGTTAGAGCAGTACTTC. Looking up the rest from reference TRBV2 and TRBJ2-7 gives the full variable domain: EPEVTQTPSHQVTQMGQEVILRCVPISNHLYFYWYRQILGQKVEFLVSFYNNEISEKSEIFDDQFSVERPDGSNFTLKIRSTKLEDSAMYFCASSEDRSPALEQYFGPGTRLTVT.

The gene calls are TRBV27 and TRBJ1-4; TRBD1 matches at 7 bases. The germline gives CDR1 MNHEY, CDR2 SMNVEV (reference sequence). With 6 bases clipped from V and 3 bases from J, the junction kept 4 bases outside the gene matches. CDR3 length: 14 residues. CDR3 coding DNA: TGTGCCAGCAGCAAAGGGACAGCTAATGAAAAACTGTTTTTT. Amino acid sequence: CASSKGTANEKLFF.

The V and J genes are TRBV27 and TRBJ2-7; TRBD2 is a possible D gene (6 bases). The CDR3 sequence is 13 residues long. Germline V gene sequence: CDR1 MNHEY, CDR2 SMNVEV (reference sequence). Trimming removed 4 bases from V and 5 bases from J, with 12 bases in between. Here the CDR3 DNA reads TGTGCCAGCAGTTGGTTCGCGGGGAACGAGCAGTACTTC. It translates to CASSWFAGNEQYF.